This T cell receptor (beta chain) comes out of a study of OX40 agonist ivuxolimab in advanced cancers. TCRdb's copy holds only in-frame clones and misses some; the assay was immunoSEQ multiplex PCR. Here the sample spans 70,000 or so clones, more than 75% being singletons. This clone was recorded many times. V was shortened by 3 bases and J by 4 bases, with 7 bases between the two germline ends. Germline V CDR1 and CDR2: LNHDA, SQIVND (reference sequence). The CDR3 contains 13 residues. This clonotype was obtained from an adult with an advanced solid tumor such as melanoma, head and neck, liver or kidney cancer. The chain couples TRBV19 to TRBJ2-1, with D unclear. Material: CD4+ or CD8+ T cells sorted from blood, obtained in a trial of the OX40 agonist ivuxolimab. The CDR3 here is CASSINSYNEQFF. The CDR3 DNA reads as TGTGCCAGTAGTATTAACTCGTACAATGAGCAGTTCTTC.